These 2 T cell receptor beta chains share one sample of origin, sequenced in a study of shared clonotypes between healthy human individuals. Produced via immunoSEQ multiplex PCR; TCRdb's table is partial and in-frame only. The sample holds more than 2,000,000 clones, more than 80% seen once. The material sequenced was naive CD4+ T cells from PBMCs. Subset meaning: CD45RA+ positively selected. The receptors originated from a man between 18 and 35 years old in good health. Some clones in this sample may be carry-over from other donors' samples.

CDR3 nucleotides: TGCAGCTCGAAGCAGGGACTAGACATCGTCTATGAGCAGTTCTTC. Protein sequence: CSSKQGLDIVYEQFF. The genes are TRBV29-1 and TRBJ2-1; 8 bases align to TRBD2. This CDR3 is 15 amino acids long. V lost 8 bases, J lost 8 bases, and 17 bases stayed unmatched. Germline V gene sequence: CDR1 SQVTM, CDR2 ANQGSEA.

CDR3 loop: CASSVPGRVNNEQFF. The CDR3 DNA follows: TGTGCCAGCAGCGTACCGGGGAGGGTCAACAATGAGCAGTTCTTC. The J gene is TRBJ2-1, the V gene TRBV9, with TRBD2 matching 7 bases. V shed 1 base, J shed 5 bases, and the junction held 6 bases outside the gene matches. CDR3 length equals 15 residues. Looked up from germline, CDR1 is SGDLS and CDR2 is YYNGEE.